Listed here are 6 T cell receptor beta chains from one sample, sequenced in a study of cytomegalovirus exposure and HLA in healthy donors. The PCR was carried out with 60 Vbeta primers and 13 Jbeta primers. Clones were sequenced by immunoSEQ multiplex PCR, and TCRdb holds only the in-frame ones, with some missing. The sample holds over 150,000 clones, 70% to 80% seen once. The sequenced material came from PBMCs. Receptors originate from a man aged 25-40 years in good health and CMV-seropositive.

This chain links TRBV30 with TRBJ2-7; 14 bases fit TRBD2. Trimming at V came to 2 bases and at J to 6 bases, leaving 3 bases not matched to a gene. The V gene's germline CDR1 is GTSNPN and CDR2 SVGIG (reference sequence). CDR3 length equals 14 residues. CDR3: CAWSFGLAGGEQYF. CDR3 DNA sequence: TGTGCCTGGAGTTTTGGACTAGCGGGGGGCGAGCAGTACTTC.

CDR3 region: CSVRVGTGLTEAFF. CDR3 bases: TGCAGCGTACGGGTCGGGACAGGGCTTACTGAAGCTTTCTTT. The chain carries TRBV29-1 and TRBJ1-1; 9 positions match TRBD1. This CDR3 has 14 amino acids. CDR1 and CDR2 (germline): SQVTM, ANQGSEA. V trimming: 6 bases; J trimming: 5 bases; junction bases outside the gene matches: 10.

The gene calls are TRBV6-5 and TRBJ1-1; D not resolved. The CDR3 totals 13 residues. The germline V gene has CDR1 MNHEY and CDR2 SVGAGI. The V gene lost 11 bases and the J gene lost 2 bases, with 15 bases spanning the gap. Here the CDR3 reads CACRRGPNTEAFF. The CDR3 nucleotides read TGTGCCTGCCGTAGAGGTCCTAACACTGAAGCTTTCTTT.

The V gene is TRBV9, the J gene TRBJ2-1; the match to TRBD2 covers 10 bases. Germline-derived CDR1 and CDR2 are SGDLS and YYNGEE. This CDR3 is built from 17 residues. The J segment lost 2 bases and the V segment lost 6 bases, leaving 11 bases of the junction unmatched. This chain's CDR3 is CASTATSSGGAYNEQFF. The CDR3 DNA follows: TGTGCCAGCACTGCTACCTCTAGCGGGGGAGCCTACAATGAGCAGTTCTTC.

The chain combines TRBV5-4 with TRBJ1-1; perhaps TRBD1 as D (5 bases). Germline V CDR1 and CDR2: SGHNT, YYREEE (reference sequence). The CDR3 totals 14 residues. V lost 1 base, J lost 3 bases, and 10 bases lay in between. The CDR3 DNA follows: TGTGCCAGCAGCTTGCTCGGGGGAGACACTGAAGCTTTCTTT. This encodes CASSLLGGDTEAFF. Using reference TRBV5-4 and TRBJ1-1 for the parts outside the CDR3, the full variable domain is ETGVTQSPTHLIKTRGQQVTLRCSSQSGHNTVSWYQQALGQGPQFIFQYYREEENGRGNFPPRFSGLQFPNYSSELNVNALELDDSALYLCASSLLGGDTEAFFGQGTRLTVV.

The V and J genes are TRBV11-2 and TRBJ2-7; TRBD1 aligns across 9 bases. With V trimmed by 5 bases and J by 2 bases, 10 bases remained unmatched. The V gene's germline CDR1 is SGHAT and CDR2 FQNNGV. CDR3 length equals 16 residues. The CDR3 DNA reads TGTGCCAGCAGCCATTCGGGACAGGGAAAAACCTACGAGCAGTACTTC. This translates into CASSHSGQGKTYEQYF. The complete variable domain, with remaining parts taken from reference TRBV11-2 and TRBJ2-7, reads EAGVAQSPRYKIIEKRQSVAFWCNPISGHATLYWYQQILGQGPKLLIQFQNNGVVDDSQLPKDRFSAERLKGVDSTLKIQPAKLEDSAVYLCASSHSGQGKTYEQYFGPGTRLTVT.